These 27 T cell receptor beta chains originate from one sample sequenced in a study of blood T cell repertoires in COVID-19. Assay used: immunoSEQ multiplex PCR; TCRdb lists only in-frame clones, some missing. The sample lists roughly 200,000 clones, under 85% occurring once. Source material: peripheral blood. These TCRs come from a woman aged 80 or older with COVID-19, enrolled during active disease.

The rearrangement links TRBV7-9 to TRBJ1-6, with 9 bases lining up with TRBD1. The CDR3 has 17 amino acids. Losses at the gene ends were 4 bases for V and 7 bases for J; bases not matched to a gene: 11. Germline values: CDR1 SEHNR, CDR2 FQNEAQ (reference sequence). The CDR3 nucleotides read TGTGCCAGCAGCTCGAGAAGACCGGGACAGGGAAATTCACCCCTCCACTTT. Translation: CASSSRRPGQGNSPLHF.

This chain joins TRBV18 and TRBJ1-5, with a possible D match to TRBD1 (5 bases). The V end was cut by 2 bases, the J end by 3 bases, with 14 bases between. The CDR3 totals 16 residues. From germline, CDR1 is KGHSH and CDR2 LQKENI. In DNA, the CDR3 is TGTGCCAGCTCACCAGGGGGACCGGGAGTCAATCAGCCCCAGCATTTT. Protein product: CASSPGGPGVNQPQHF.

This clone was observed a handful of times. J is TRBJ1-5 and V is TRBV19; D is ambiguous. The CDR3 has 12 amino acids. Germline V gene sequence: CDR1 LNHDA, CDR2 SQIVND (reference sequence). V dropped 4 bases and J dropped 6 bases, with 7 bases sitting between them. This chain's CDR3 is CASSNSRQPQHF. The CDR3 DNA is TGTGCCAGTAGTAACAGCCGTCAGCCCCAGCATTTT. Based on the CDR3 plus reference TRBV19 and TRBJ1-5, the full variable domain is DGGITQSPKYLFRKEGQNVTLSCEQNLNHDAMYWYRQDPGQGLRLIYYSQIVNDFQKGDIAEGYSVSREKKESFPLTVTSAQKNPTAFYLCASSNSRQPQHFGDGTRLSIL.

The V and J genes are TRBV18 and TRBJ2-7; D is possibly TRBD1 (6 bases). With 4 bases removed from V and 2 bases from J, the gap between germline ends came to 12 bases. CDR1 is KGHSH and CDR2 is LQKENI in the germline V gene. The CDR3 runs to 14 residues. The CDR3 sequence is CASSLGAQTYEQYF. CDR3 nucleotide sequence: TGTGCCAGCTCACTGGGGGCGCAAACCTACGAGCAGTACTTC.

In nucleotides, the CDR3 is TGTGCCAGCAGTTACCAGGGGTTGGGGGATGGCTACACCTTC. Amino acids: CASSYQGLGDGYTF. The chain joins TRBV6-5 to TRBJ1-2, with a tentative D call TRBD1 (6 bases). V lost 2 bases and J 6 bases, leaving 13 bases between the germline ends. The germline V gene encodes CDR1 MNHEY and CDR2 SVGAGI. The length of the CDR3 is 14 residues.

The J gene is TRBJ2-1, the V gene TRBV5-4; TRBD2 matches 8 bases. The ends lost 1 base at V and 4 bases at J; junction bases unmatched: 7. Germline CDR1 SGHNT, CDR2 YYREEE (reference sequence). CDR3 length equals 16 residues. The CDR3 reads CASSLPGLGTYNEQFF. The CDR3 DNA sequence: TGTGCCAGCAGCTTGCCGGGACTAGGAACTTACAATGAGCAGTTCTTC.

The V call is TRBV2, the J call TRBJ2-2, with D perhaps TRBD2 (5 bases). This CDR3 region has 15 residues. Trimming pared 2 bases from V and 5 bases from J, leaving 12 bases between. Germline assignment: CDR1 SNHLY and CDR2 FYNNEI. CDR3 nucleotides: TGTGCCAGCAGTGAAAAGACGGCGGGTACCGGGGAGCTGTTTTTT. The encoded protein is CASSEKTAGTGELFF.

The chain combines TRBV7-9 with TRBJ2-1, with D possibly TRBD2 on 5 matching bases. Trimming stripped 5 bases from V and 14 bases from J, with 16 bases between. CDR1 SEHNR and CDR2 FQNEAQ come from the germline V gene (reference sequence). CDR3 size: 12 residues. CDR3 loop: CASSDRLPGEFF. The DNA for the CDR3 is TGTGCCAGCAGCGACCGACTACCGGGCGAGTTCTTC.

This clone has just one count. The J gene is TRBJ1-1, the V gene TRBV3-1 (or the pseudogene TRBV3-2); no clear D. Trimming took 1 base from V and 11 from J, leaving 14 bases between them. Germline V gene lookup returns CDR1 LGHDT and CDR2 YNNKEL (reference sequence). CDR3 length equals 13 residues. This CDR3 is CASSQATPGIAFF. The CDR3 nucleotides read TGTGCCAGCAGCCAAGCGACCCCCGGGATCGCTTTCTTT.

This chain uses TRBV27 with TRBJ1-2, with 7 bases aligning to TRBD1. This CDR3 has 15 amino acids. Trimming cost V 6 bases and J 4 bases; bases outside gene matches: 11. Germline CDR1 reads MNHEY; CDR2 reads SMNVEV (reference sequence). The CDR3 DNA is TGTGCCAGCAGCCCGGGAGCGACAGGGATCTATGGCTACACCTTC. Translation gives CASSPGATGIYGYTF.

This clone was counted only a few times. The J gene is TRBJ1-3, the V gene TRBV20-1; 8 bases match TRBD1. The CDR3 contains 15 residues. The V gene's germline CDR1 is DFQATT and CDR2 SNEGSKA (reference sequence). V trimming: 3 bases; J trimming: 4 bases; junction bases outside the gene matches: 8. The CDR3 loop reads CSASYSRGLGNTIYF. In DNA, the CDR3 is TGCAGTGCTAGTTACTCCAGGGGGCTAGGAAACACCATATATTTT.

This chain uses TRBV11-1 with TRBJ2-5; D might be TRBD1 (5 bases). V dropped 5 bases and J dropped 1 base, with 14 bases sitting between them. The CDR3 has 15 residues. Per the germline V gene, CDR1 is SGHAT and CDR2 is FQDESV (reference sequence). CDR3 loop: CASSALGEFQETQYF. In DNA, the CDR3 is TGTGCCAGCAGCGCCCTAGGGGAATTCCAAGAGACCCAGTACTTC.

This clone showed up just a few times. The chain employs TRBV3-1 (or the pseudogene TRBV3-2) and TRBJ2-1, with D unresolved. The CDR3 has 11 residues. The V end lost 3 bases, the J end lost 9 bases, and 6 bases lay between the germline ends. The germline V gene encodes CDR1 LGHDT and CDR2 YNNKEL (reference sequence). CDR3 in amino acids: CASSHSREQFF. In DNA, the CDR3 is TGTGCCAGCAGCCATAGCCGTGAGCAGTTCTTC.

The gene calls are TRBV5-5 and TRBJ2-5; D is unclear. CDR1 is SGHKS and CDR2 is YYEKEE in the germline V gene (reference sequence). The CDR3 runs 12 residues. Deletions cut 0 bases from V and 5 bases from J, with 5 bases between. The CDR3: CASSLVGETQYF. DNA of the CDR3: TGTGCCAGCAGCTTGGTCGGGGAGACCCAGTACTTC.

This clone was seen a few times. The V and J genes are TRBV11-3 and TRBJ2-6; D is ambiguous. CDR3 size: 14 residues. Trimming removed 5 bases at V and 1 base at J, with 6 bases between. CDR1 and CDR2 (germline): SGHNT, YENEEA. CDR3: CASSPPSGANVLTF. As DNA, the CDR3 is TGTGCCAGCAGCCCCCCTTCTGGGGCCAACGTCCTGACTTTC. Using reference TRBV11-3 and TRBJ2-6 for the parts outside the CDR3, the full variable domain is EAGVVQSPRYKIIEKKQPVAFWCNPISGHNTLYWYLQNLGQGPELLIRYENEEAVDDSQLPKDRFSAERLKGVDSTLKIQPAELGDSAVYLCASSPPSGANVLTFGAGSRLTVL.

This chain joins TRBV28 and TRBJ1-4; perhaps TRBD1 as D (6 bases). The CDR3 consists of 16 residues. V lost 3 bases and J lost 2, with 13 bases in between. From germline, CDR1 is MDHEN and CDR2 SYDVKM. In DNA form, the CDR3 reads TGTGCCAGCAGTTTCCGATTCCAGGGGACTAATGAAAAACTGTTTTTT. Translation: CASSFRFQGTNEKLFF. The full variable domain, in which reference TRBV28 and TRBJ1-4 provide the parts outside the CDR3, is DVKVTQSSRYLVKRTGEKVFLECVQDMDHENMFWYRQDPGLGLRLIYFSYDVKMKEKGDIPEGYSVSREKKERFSLILESASTNQTSMYLCASSFRFQGTNEKLFFGSGTQLSVL.

The rearrangement joins TRBV5-1 to TRBJ2-1; D possibly corresponds to TRBD1 (5 bases). Germline V lookup: CDR1 SGHRS, CDR2 YFSETQ. This CDR3 spans 13 amino acids. Trimming removed 2 bases at V and 10 bases at J, with 13 bases between. The CDR3 DNA reads as TGCGCCAGCAGCTTCCGACAGATCCGGGAGCAGTTCTTC. Translated: CASSFRQIREQFF.

V gene TRBV7-3 combines with J gene TRBJ1-2; D is ambiguous. The CDR3 length is 13 residues. V was pared by 5 bases and J by 12 bases, with 19 bases between. The germline gives CDR1 SGHTA, CDR2 FQGTGA. The CDR3 protein is CASSTVAKEPHTF. The CDR3 DNA reads TGTGCCAGCAGCACAGTCGCCAAAGAGCCTCACACCTTC.

J is TRBJ1-6 and V is TRBV19; D is unresolved. V lost 0 bases to trimming and J lost 0 bases, with 15 bases between them. Germline-derived CDR1 and CDR2 are LNHDA and SQIVND (reference sequence). The CDR3 contains 19 residues. The CDR3 here is CASSIDRLAGSSYNSPLHF. CDR3 DNA sequence: TGTGCCAGTAGTATAGATCGTTTGGCCGGGAGCTCCTATAATTCACCCCTCCACTTT.

The gene calls are TRBV27 and TRBJ1-5; possible D gene TRBD1, 5 bases. Trimming pared 8 bases from V and 5 bases from J, leaving 16 bases between. The length of the CDR3 is 14 residues. Looked up from germline, CDR1 is MNHEY and CDR2 is SMNVEV (reference sequence). The CDR3 protein is CASRMGGGDQPQHF. The CDR3 region has the DNA TGTGCCAGCCGGATGGGGGGTGGGGATCAGCCCCAGCATTTT.

V usage is TRBV4-1 and J usage is TRBJ1-5; 8 bases match TRBD1. The CDR3 length is 15 residues. The V segment lost 5 bases and the J segment 5 bases; nucleotides outside the gene matches: 8. Germline V gene sequence: CDR1 MGHRA, CDR2 YSYEKL. The CDR3 bases are TGCGCCAGCAGCACAGGGGGGACAGATTATCAGCCCCAGCATTTT. Translated, it gives CASSTGGTDYQPQHF.

The table lists this clone with a few counts. CDR3 loop: CASSLVGGADTQYF. The CDR3 DNA sequence: TGTGCCAGCAGCTTAGTCGGCGGGGCTGATACCCAGTACTTC. This chain uses TRBV11-2 with TRBJ2-5; perhaps TRBD2 as D (6 bases). The germline CDR1 and CDR2 sequences are SGHAT and FQNNGV. V was cut by 1 base and J by 8 bases, with 14 bases left in between. This CDR3 contains 14 residues.

The chain couples TRBV7-3 to TRBJ2-3, with TRBD2 matching 7 bases. V lost 3 bases to trimming and J lost 2 bases; unmatched junction nucleotides: 5. CDR3 length: 15 amino acids. Per germline, CDR1 SGHTA and CDR2 FQGTGA. CDR3 amino acids: CASSFSGGFTDTQYF. DNA of the CDR3: TGTGCCAGCAGCTTCTCCGGGGGGTTCACAGATACGCAGTATTTT.

The J gene is TRBJ2-3, the V gene TRBV5-1, with a possible D match to TRBD2 (6 bases). Trimming cost V 4 bases and J 8 bases, with 17 bases left between them. The CDR3 sequence is 14 residues long. The germline gives CDR1 SGHRS, CDR2 YFSETQ. CDR3 in DNA: TGCGCCAGCAGCCCCGGGACTCCGGCTGGTACGCAGTATTTT. Residues: CASSPGTPAGTQYF.

The chain employs TRBV28 and TRBJ1-5, with 8 bases that match TRBD1. CDR3 length equals 12 residues. The germline V gene has CDR1 MDHEN and CDR2 SYDVKM. V lost 8 bases and J lost 7; bases outside the gene matches: 4. The chain's CDR3 is CASGQGGQPQHF. The DNA for the CDR3 is TGTGCCAGCGGACAGGGCGGGCAGCCCCAGCATTTT.

This chain connects TRBV10-3 to TRBJ1-2, with 7 bases that match TRBD1. Germline trimming cut 3 bases from V and 9 bases from J; bases unmatched to any gene: 7. Germline V gene sequence: CDR1 ENHRY, CDR2 SYGVKD. The CDR3 contains 13 residues. The CDR3 protein is CAISEFLQGSYTF. In DNA, the CDR3 is TGTGCCATCAGTGAATTTTTACAGGGGAGCTACACCTTC.

The CDR3 reads CASSLGASGGLGYTF. The CDR3 DNA follows: TGTGCCAGCAGCCTAGGAGCTTCGGGGGGGCTGGGCTACACCTTC. The chain is built from TRBV6-5 and TRBJ1-2, with D possibly TRBD1 on 6 matching bases. The CDR3 covers 15 residues. The V gene's germline CDR1 is MNHEY and CDR2 SVGAGI. V was shortened by 6 bases and J by 8 bases, with 22 bases between the two germline ends.